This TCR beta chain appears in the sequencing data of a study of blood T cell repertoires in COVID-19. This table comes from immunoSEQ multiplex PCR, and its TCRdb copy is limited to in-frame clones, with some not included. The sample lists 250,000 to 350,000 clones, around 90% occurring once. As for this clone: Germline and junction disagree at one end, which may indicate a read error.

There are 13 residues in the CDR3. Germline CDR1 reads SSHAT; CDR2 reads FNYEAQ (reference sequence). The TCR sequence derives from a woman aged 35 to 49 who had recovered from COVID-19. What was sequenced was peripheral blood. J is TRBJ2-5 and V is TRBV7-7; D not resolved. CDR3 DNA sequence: TGTGCTAGCAGCGCCTCGTACGCGGAGACCCAGTACTTC. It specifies CASSASYAETQYF.